This TCR beta chain was sequenced for a study of tissue T cells after allogeneic stem cell transplantation. Libraries were prepared by immunoSEQ multiplex PCR; TCRdb keeps only in-frame clonotypes and omits some of them. The sample includes 40,000 to 50,000 clones, around 70% seen only once; the top ten take around 0.6%. From germline, CDR1 is NNHNN and CDR2 SYGAGS (reference sequence). The V and J ends lost 1 base and 1 base respectively, with 7 bases between them. This CDR3 comprises 14 residues. Note on this clone: Gene names and germline refer to mouse. The read ends 1 residue before the CDR3 terminus; that terminus is restored from the germline J gene.

The chain employs TRBV13-2 and TRBJ2-4; tentatively, D is TRBD2 (6 bases). Sequencing was done on a sample of sorted cells pooled from one or two spleens. The receptor comes from a pool of C57BL/6 mice in good health. CDR3 protein: CASGDPGGQNTLYF. CDR3 DNA (partial): TGTGCCAGCGGTGATCCTGGGGGTCAAAACACCTTGTAC.